This T cell receptor beta chain appears in the sequencing data of a study of T-cell reconstitution after alpha-beta-depleted transplantation in children. This clonotype was seen a handful of times. It was with unique molecular identifiers that the TCRbeta library was prepared. MiXCR was run by TCRdb on the PCR reads, yielding one entry per CDR3 protein. The data show some 550,000 distinct CDR3 sequences, with about a sixth seen just once and 3% to 3.5% held by the top ten. Germline V gives CDR1 SEHNR, CDR2 FQNEAQ (reference sequence). Trimming at V came to 4 bases and at J to 4 bases, leaving 3 bases not matched to a gene. This CDR3 comprises 13 residues.

The input for sequencing was PBMCs from the stem cell graft donor, taken from the stem cell graft. J is TRBJ1-1 and V is TRBV7-9; TRBD1 agrees at 7 bases. The sequence was obtained from a human donor who donated a stem cell graft to a child with acute lymphoblastic leukemia. CDR3 DNA: TGTGCCAGCAGCTACCCAGGGGGCACTGAAGCTTTCTTT. Its translation is CASSYPGGTEAFF.